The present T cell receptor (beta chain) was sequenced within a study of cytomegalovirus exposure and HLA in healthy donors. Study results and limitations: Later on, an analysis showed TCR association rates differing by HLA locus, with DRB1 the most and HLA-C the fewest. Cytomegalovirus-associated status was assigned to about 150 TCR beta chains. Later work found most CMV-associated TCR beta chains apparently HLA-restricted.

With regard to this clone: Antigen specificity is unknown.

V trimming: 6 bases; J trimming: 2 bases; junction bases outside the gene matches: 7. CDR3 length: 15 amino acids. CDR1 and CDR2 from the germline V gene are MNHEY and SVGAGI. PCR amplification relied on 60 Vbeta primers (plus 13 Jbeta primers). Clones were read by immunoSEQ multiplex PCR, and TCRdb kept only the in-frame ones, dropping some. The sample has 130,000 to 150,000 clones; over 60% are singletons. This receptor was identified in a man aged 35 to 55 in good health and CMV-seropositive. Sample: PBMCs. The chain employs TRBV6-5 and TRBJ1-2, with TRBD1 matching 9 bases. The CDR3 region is CASRDRGHQNYGYTF. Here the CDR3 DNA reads TGTGCCAGCAGGGACAGGGGCCACCAAAACTATGGCTACACCTTC.